This entry lists 24 T cell receptor beta chains sequenced from one sample in a study of blood T cell repertoires in COVID-19. The data were produced by immunoSEQ multiplex PCR, yet TCRdb's version contains in-frame clones alone and is incomplete. Here the sample spans about 360,000 clones, 75% to 90% being singletons. The sample comprised peripheral blood. These receptors were collected from a woman aged 55-69 years with COVID-19, enrolled during active disease.

The CDR3, as DNA: TGTGCCAGCAGTGAAGCGGCGGCTGGAAACACCATATATTTT. Its translation: CASSEAAAGNTIYF. The genes are TRBV6-1 and TRBJ1-3; D is uncertain. The CDR3 is made up of 14 amino acids. Germline-derived CDR1 and CDR2 are MNHNS and SASEGT. The V and J ends lost 0 bases and 2 bases respectively, with 5 bases between them.

This chain links TRBV14 with TRBJ1-1; 8 nucleotides align to TRBD1. CDR1 is SGHDN and CDR2 is FVKESK in the germline V gene. Losses at the gene ends were 2 bases for V and 1 base for J; bases not matched to a gene: 6. This CDR3 has 16 residues. The CDR3 loop reads CASSQWAGGGNTEAFF. In nucleotides, the CDR3 is TGTGCCAGCAGCCAATGGGCAGGGGGCGGGAACACTGAAGCTTTCTTT.

The chain combines TRBV30 with TRBJ2-2; D is undetermined. The CDR3 is 14 amino acids. Germline V gene sequence: CDR1 GTSNPN, CDR2 SVGIG (reference sequence). V lost 1 base, J lost 6 bases, and 12 bases lay in between. The CDR3 nucleotides read TGTGCCTGGAGTGAAGACACTCGACCCGGGGAGCTGTTTTTT. Its translation: CAWSEDTRPGELFF.

The V and J genes are TRBV7-2 and TRBJ2-7, with 7 bases matching TRBD1. V shed 5 bases and J 6 bases; nucleotides not matched to a gene: 13. Germline V gives CDR1 SGHTA, CDR2 FQGNSA. The CDR3 is 15 residues long. In DNA, the CDR3 is TGTGCCAGCAGCCCACGGTCCGGGTCAGGGGGCGAGCAGTACTTC. Amino acid sequence: CASSPRSGSGGEQYF. Full variable domain (rest looked up from reference TRBV7-2 and TRBJ2-7): GAGVSQSPSNKVTEKGKDVELRCDPISGHTALYWYRQSLGQGLEFLIYFQGNSAPDKSGLPSDRFSAERTGGSVSTLTIQRTQQEDSAVYLCASSPRSGSGGEQYFGPGTRLTVT.

The gene calls are TRBV12-5 and TRBJ1-1; 8 positions agree with TRBD1. V shed 0 bases and J 4 bases; nucleotides not matched to a gene: 1. The germline V gene has CDR1 LGHNT and CDR2 FRNRAP. The CDR3 loop spans 14 amino acids. The CDR3 DNA is TGTGCTAGTGGTTTGGTACAGGGGGGCACTGAAGCTTTCTTT. Protein product: CASGLVQGGTEAFF. Using reference TRBV12-5 and TRBJ1-1 for the parts outside the CDR3, the full variable domain is DARVTQTPRHKVTEMGQEVTMRCQPILGHNTVFWYRQTMMQGLELLAYFRNRAPLDDSGMPKDRFSAEMPDATLATLKIQPSEPRDSAVYFCASGLVQGGTEAFFGQGTRLTVV.

The chain combines TRBV29-1 with TRBJ2-5; a weak D match, TRBD1 (6 bases). Trimming removed 3 bases from V and 5 bases from J, with 10 bases in between. This CDR3 is built from 12 residues. From germline, CDR1 is SQVTM and CDR2 ANQGSEA. CDR3 loop: CSVDMQGETQYF. The CDR3 DNA follows: TGCAGCGTTGATATGCAGGGGGAGACCCAGTACTTC.

The rearrangement links TRBV19 to TRBJ2-1, with a tentative D call TRBD1 (7 bases). This CDR3 is built from 19 residues. Deletions cut 7 bases from V and 4 bases from J, with 29 bases between. Germline V CDR1 and CDR2: LNHDA, SQIVND (reference sequence). Written as DNA, the CDR3 is TGTGCCAGTACGGGACCGGGACAGACCCCATCGGGGGCTTACAATGAGCAGTTCTTC. Translated, it gives CASTGPGQTPSGAYNEQFF.

The chain is built from TRBV6-5 and TRBJ1-4, with 8 bases identical to TRBD1. CDR3 length equals 15 residues. Trimming cost V 4 bases and J 6 bases; bases outside gene matches: 7. The V gene's germline CDR1 is MNHEY and CDR2 SVGAGI. The CDR3 protein is CASSSQGAGDEKLFF. The DNA of the CDR3 is TGTGCCAGCAGTTCCCAGGGGGCGGGGGATGAAAAACTGTTTTTT.

J is TRBJ2-3 and V is TRBV18; 9 positions agree with TRBD2. CDR3 length: 16 residues. Trimming took 4 bases from V and 3 from J; bases not matched to a gene: 8. Germline V gene data show CDR1 as KGHSH and CDR2 as LQKENI. The CDR3 region has the DNA TGTGCCAGCTCACTCGGGAGCGGGGGGCGTACAGATACGCAGTATTTT. Protein product: CASSLGSGGRTDTQYF.

The chain links TRBV7-7 to TRBJ2-1; 10 bases are a match to TRBD2. This CDR3 spans 16 amino acids. Germline V lookup: CDR1 SSHAT, CDR2 FNYEAQ (reference sequence). The J segment lost 7 bases and the V segment lost 1 base, leaving 7 bases of the junction unmatched. CDR3 nucleotides: TGTGCCAGCAGCTTAGTGCCTAGCGGGGGTTCAAATGAGCAGTTCTTC. It specifies CASSLVPSGGSNEQFF.

This clone was picked up one time. The chain employs TRBV5-1 and TRBJ2-5, with TRBD2 matching over 8 bases. Losses at the gene ends were 0 bases for V and 1 base for J; bases not matched to a gene: 8. CDR3 length equals 17 residues. Germline V lookup: CDR1 SGHRS, CDR2 YFSETQ. The CDR3 reads CASSLAVGAGVQETQYF. In nucleotides, the CDR3 is TGCGCCAGCAGCTTGGCCGTCGGAGCGGGGGTCCAAGAGACCCAGTACTTC.

This chain joins TRBV7-2 and TRBJ2-1; D might be TRBD1 (5 bases). The germline gives CDR1 SGHTA, CDR2 FQGNSA. V lost 5 bases, J lost 10 bases, and 18 bases lay in between. This CDR3 spans 14 amino acids. The CDR3 region is CASSPQTDLTEQFF. In DNA, the CDR3 is TGTGCCAGCAGCCCCCAGACAGACCTCACCGAGCAGTTCTTC.

The chain uses TRBV6-1 and TRBJ1-2, with 12 bases fitting TRBD1. The CDR3 has 16 residues. Losses at the gene ends were 3 bases for V and 5 bases for J; bases not matched to a gene: 7. The germline gives CDR1 MNHNS, CDR2 SASEGT. This CDR3 reads CASSDPGQGAWYGYTF. CDR3 sequence (DNA): TGTGCCAGCAGTGATCCGGGACAGGGGGCTTGGTATGGCTACACCTTC.

The chain is built from TRBV6-6 and TRBJ2-5, with a tentative D call TRBD1 (6 bases). The germline gives CDR1 MNHNY, CDR2 SVGAGI (reference sequence). Trimming removed 7 bases at V and 0 bases at J, with 9 bases between. The CDR3 runs to 13 residues. The CDR3 sequence is CASTGQYQETQYF. CDR3 DNA sequence: TGTGCCAGCACCGGACAGTACCAAGAGACCCAGTACTTC.

V and J are TRBV10-1 and TRBJ2-1; the D gene is possibly TRBD1 (6 bases). V was cut by 5 bases and J by 1 base, with 9 bases left in between. Germline V lookup: CDR1 WNHNN, CDR2 SYGVQD (reference sequence). This CDR3 has 14 amino acids. This CDR3 reads CASSPTGSYNEQFF. CDR3 nucleotide sequence: TGCGCCAGCAGTCCTACAGGGTCCTACAATGAGCAGTTCTTC.

This clone was seen a few times. The chain uses TRBV7-9 and TRBJ2-2, with D perhaps TRBD2 (5 bases). The V end was cut by 7 bases, the J end by 5 bases, with 14 bases between. The germline gives CDR1 SEHNR, CDR2 FQNEAQ (reference sequence). This CDR3 contains 14 residues. The CDR3 sequence is CASTGREGTGELFF. DNA for the CDR3: TGTGCCAGCACCGGTCGGGAAGGGACCGGGGAGCTGTTTTTT.

The chain uses TRBV9 and TRBJ2-5, with TRBD1 matching 7 bases. CDR3 length: 15 residues. With V trimmed by 2 bases and J by 4 bases, 8 bases remained unmatched. Germline CDR1 and CDR2: SGDLS and YYNGEE. In DNA form, the CDR3 reads TGTGCCAGCAGCGTTTCCTCGACAGGGCCAGAGACCCAGTACTTC. Its protein product is CASSVSSTGPETQYF.

The V gene is TRBV7-3, the J gene TRBJ2-3; 16 positions match TRBD2. Germline lookup yields CDR1 SGHTA and CDR2 FQGTGA. The CDR3 is 18 amino acids. Unmatched junction bases numbered 5, after V lost 5 bases and J lost 0 bases. The CDR3 DNA reads as TGTGCCAGCAGCCCCGGGACTAGCGGGGGGGTTAGCACAGATACGCAGTATTTT. Translating gives CASSPGTSGGVSTDTQYF.

The genes are TRBV3-1 (or the pseudogene TRBV3-2) and TRBJ2-5; tentatively, D is TRBD2 (5 bases). CDR1 and CDR2 from the germline V gene are LGHDT and YNNKEL (reference sequence). V lost 8 bases and J lost 5, with 21 bases in between. CDR3 length: 15 residues. In DNA, the CDR3 is TGTGCCAGCGCTCCACCGAGCGGACCGGGGGAGACCCAGTACTTC. Its translation is CASAPPSGPGETQYF.

The genes are TRBV7-2 and TRBJ2-2; no clear D. CDR3 length: 12 amino acids. Germline CDR1 and CDR2: SGHTA and FQGNSA. V was cut by 1 base and J by 7 bases, with 4 bases left in between. Here the CDR3 reads CASSLGHGELFF. DNA for the CDR3: TGTGCCAGCAGCTTAGGACACGGGGAGCTGTTTTTT.

The V call is TRBV28, the J call TRBJ1-2; weak D call: TRBD1 (6 bases). There are 14 residues in the CDR3. Germline V gene data show CDR1 as MDHEN and CDR2 as SYDVKM. V lost 5 bases to trimming and J lost 7 bases, with 17 bases between them. CDR3 sequence: CASSAQGGVGGYTF. CDR3 nucleotides: TGTGCCAGCAGTGCCCAAGGGGGGGTGGGTGGCTACACCTTC.

This chain's CDR3 is CASSLRGGGTEAFF. CDR3 nucleotides: TGTGCCAGCAGCTTACGGGGGGGCGGCACTGAAGCTTTCTTT. V gene TRBV7-9 combines with J gene TRBJ1-1; tentatively, D is TRBD1 (6 bases). Trimming shortened V by 2 bases and J by 4 bases, and 11 bases separated the two germline ends. Germline CDR1 reads SEHNR; CDR2 reads FQNEAQ (reference sequence). The length of the CDR3 is 14 residues. The variable domain in full, completed from reference TRBV7-9 and TRBJ1-1, reads DTGVSQNPRHKITKRGQNVTFRCDPISEHNRLYWYRQTLGQGPEFLTYFQNEAQLEKSRLLSDRFSAERPKGSFSTLEIQRTEQGDSAMYLCASSLRGGGTEAFFGQGTRLTVV.

The chain recombines TRBV5-8 with TRBJ2-1, with 8 bases identical to TRBD1. The V and J ends lost 4 bases and 3 bases, in that order; junction bases with no gene match: 15. The germline gives CDR1 SGHTS, CDR2 YDEGEE. The length of the CDR3 is 18 residues. CDR3 nucleotide sequence: TGTGCCAGCAGCCCCGGACAGGGCCCATCTTTAAACTACAATGAGCAGTTCTTC. The encoded protein is CASSPGQGPSLNYNEQFF.

The V and J genes are TRBV7-2 and TRBJ1-2; unclear D gene. The CDR3 is 14 residues long. Per germline, CDR1 SGHTA and CDR2 FQGNSA. V was pared by 5 bases and J by 3 bases, with 13 bases between. Written as DNA, the CDR3 is TGTGCCAGCAGCCAAACAGTTCAGTACTATGGCTACACCTTC. It translates to CASSQTVQYYGYTF.